One T cell receptor beta chain is described in this entry. No antigen is known for it. Other DNA sequences in the sample encode the same CDR3. Specified treatment: roughly 19 received Ad26.COV2.S at low or high dose, single or two shots; 5 received placebo; per-sample allocation not given. The samples were gathered on day 63 after the first injection of vaccine or placebo. This sample is part of a study of Ad26.COV2.S vaccination and SARS-CoV-2 variants. Produced via immunoSEQ multiplex PCR; TCRdb's table is partial and in-frame only. The sample carries about 440,000 clones, 70% to 90% recorded once. Study-wide results and caveats: Total T cell responses may have been underestimated by the TCR breadth and depth analyses.

Looked up from germline, CDR1 is LNHDA and CDR2 is SQIVND (reference sequence). V was trimmed by 2 bases and J by 1 base, leaving 8 bases between them. The CDR3 consists of 14 residues. The sample in question was peripheral blood, obtained in a trial of Ad26.COV2.S vaccine versus placebo. The clonotype originates from a person aged 18 to 65 who received the Ad26.COV2.S COVID-19 vaccine or a placebo. The gene calls are TRBV19 and TRBJ1-2, with a weak D call TRBD1 (5 bases). The CDR3 here is CASSISGGNYGYTF. The CDR3 region has the DNA TGTGCCAGTAGTATATCCGGGGGTAACTATGGCTACACCTTC.